This T cell receptor (beta chain) was identified in a study of blood T cell repertoires in COVID-19. Study context: Samples representing acute and convalescent COVID-19 were sourced from the United States, Italy and Spain.

How the authors handled the data: Using reference gene primer amplification, nucleated cell counts were estimated. Data came from immunoSEQ multiplex PCR; TCRdb stores just in-frame clones and leaves some out. V, J and clone size derive from that table, while D and trimming were established from the DNA sequence. The repertoire holds approximately 150,000 clones, with around 81% as singletons. J gave up 3 bases and V 3 bases, and 2 bases lay outside the gene matches. The CDR3 has 14 residues. Germline V lookup: CDR1 SGHRS, CDR2 YFSETQ. Recruitment covered some 25 US areas and drew participants whose ages spanned about 18 to 100 years. Symptom resolution, clearance, or two negative PCRs marked donors in Cohort 3 as recovered.

Material for sequencing was PBMCs or T cells enriched from blood (not recorded which). This receptor was identified in a man aged 40-49 years who had recovered from COVID-19. The rearrangement uses TRBV5-1 and TRBJ2-3; 9 bases line up with TRBD2. DNA for the CDR3: TGCGCCAGCAGCTCGGGACTAGCTACAGATACGCAGTATTTT. It encodes CASSSGLATDTQYF. Full variable domain (remainder filled in from reference TRBV5-1 and TRBJ2-3): KAGVTQTPRYLIKTRGQQVTLSCSPISGHRSVSWYQQTPGQGLQFLFEYFSETQRNKGNFPGRFSGRQFSNSRSEMNVSTLELGDSALYLCASSSGLATDTQYFGPGTRLTVL.